These 5 T cell receptor beta chains came from one sample sequenced in a study of cytomegalovirus exposure and HLA in healthy donors. The PCR was carried out with 60 Vbeta primers and 13 Jbeta primers. Data came from immunoSEQ multiplex PCR; TCRdb stores just in-frame clones and leaves some out. The table shows 150,000 to 200,000 clones, with roughly 82% occurring only once. The specimen sequenced was PBMCs. Source of these receptors: a young woman in good health and CMV-seronegative.

The V call is TRBV4-3, the J call TRBJ2-3; 10 nucleotides match TRBD2. Trimming cost V 0 bases and J 5 bases; bases outside gene matches: 5. The CDR3 is 16 residues long. Per germline, CDR1 LGHNA and CDR2 YSLEER. This CDR3 reads CASSQDSSGSRDTQYF. The CDR3 DNA follows: TGCGCCAGCAGCCAAGACTCTAGCGGGAGCCGAGATACGCAGTATTTT.

Points on this clone: The same CDR3 arises from other DNA sequences in this sample as well. V is TRBV6-5 and J is TRBJ2-7, with D maybe TRBD2 (6 bases). Per the germline V gene, CDR1 is MNHEY and CDR2 is SVGAGI. CDR3 size: 14 residues. With 3 bases removed from V and 0 bases from J, the gap between germline ends came to 9 bases. The CDR3 sequence: CASSYGTSSYEQYF. The CDR3 bases are TGTGCCAGCAGTTATGGGACTTCCTCCTACGAGCAGTACTTC.

The chain uses TRBV4-1 and TRBJ1-2; 10 bases are shared with TRBD1. The CDR3 sequence is 17 residues long. V trimming: 1 base; J trimming: 2 bases; junction bases outside the gene matches: 7. Germline V gives CDR1 MGHRA, CDR2 YSYEKL. CDR3 in DNA: TGCGCCAGCAGCCAAGGAGGGACAGGGGAAAACAACTATGGCTACACCTTC. Its translation: CASSQGGTGENNYGYTF.

The CDR3 DNA is TGTGCCAGCAGCTTATCGACAGGGGTCTATGGCTACACCTTC. Amino acids: CASSLSTGVYGYTF. The rearrangement joins TRBV7-9 to TRBJ1-2; 8 bases agree with TRBD1. The germline V gene encodes CDR1 SEHNR and CDR2 FQNEAQ (reference sequence). J was trimmed by 4 bases and V by 2 bases; bases with no gene match: 3. The CDR3 is 14 residues long.

V is TRBV6-5 and J is TRBJ2-5; D is unclear. Germline CDR1 reads MNHEY; CDR2 reads SVGAGI. The CDR3 loop spans 13 amino acids. The V end lost 1 base, the J end lost 2 bases, and 5 bases lay between the germline ends. For the CDR3, the DNA is TGTGCCAGCAGTTACTTCCTTCAAGAGACCCAGTACTTC. Translation gives CASSYFLQETQYF.